This T cell receptor (beta chain) was recovered during a study of blood T cell repertoires in COVID-19. Across the whole study: Collection of acute and convalescent COVID-19 samples took place in the United States, Italy and Spain. T cells, B-cell-depleted T cells, or PBMCs provided the cDNA or gDNA that served as material.

The length of the CDR3 is 17 residues. Germline V gives CDR1 SGHNT, CDR2 YYREEE (reference sequence). The V gene end was trimmed by 4 bases and the J gene end by 0 bases; junction bases not matched to a gene: 7. Seattle researchers signed up patients amid active infection and tracked them longitudinally. The table lists this clone with a count of one. How the authors handled the data: Quantification of nucleated cells was approximated via reference gene primer amplification. Sequencing was performed with immunoSEQ multiplex PCR; in TCRdb, only in-frame clones are kept and a portion is missing. V, J and clone size derive from that table, while D and trimming were established from the DNA sequence. The table has a few hundred thousand clones, around 90% seen once.

The rearrangement uses TRBV5-4 and TRBJ1-3; 10 bases align to TRBD1. Sequencing was performed on peripheral blood. The sequence came from a woman younger than 45 with COVID-19, enrolled during active disease. The CDR3 here is CASSKGTGEFSGNTIYF. The CDR3 DNA follows: TGTGCCAGCAGCAAAGGGACAGGGGAGTTCTCTGGAAACACCATATATTTT.